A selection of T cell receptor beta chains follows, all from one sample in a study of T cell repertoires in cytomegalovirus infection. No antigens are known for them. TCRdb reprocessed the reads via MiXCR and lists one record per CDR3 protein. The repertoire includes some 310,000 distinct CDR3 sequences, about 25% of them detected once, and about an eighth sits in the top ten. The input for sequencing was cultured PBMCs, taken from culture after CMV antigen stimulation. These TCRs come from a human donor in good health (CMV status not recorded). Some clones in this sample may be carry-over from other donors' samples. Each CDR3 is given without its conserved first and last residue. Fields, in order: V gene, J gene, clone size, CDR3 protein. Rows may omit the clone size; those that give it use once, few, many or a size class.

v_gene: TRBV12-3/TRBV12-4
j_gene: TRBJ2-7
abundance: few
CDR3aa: ASSLEQSYEQY

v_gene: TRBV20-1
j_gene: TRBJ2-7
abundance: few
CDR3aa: SATKGTLSYEQY

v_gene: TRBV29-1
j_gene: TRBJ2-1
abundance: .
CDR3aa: SVSGLAGYNEQF

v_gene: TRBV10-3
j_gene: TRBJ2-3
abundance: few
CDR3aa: AIRGLAGPTDTQY

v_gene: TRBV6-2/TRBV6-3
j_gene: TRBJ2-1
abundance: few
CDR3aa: ASSHRSSPDNEQF

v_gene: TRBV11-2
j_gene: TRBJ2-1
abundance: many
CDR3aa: ASSLTSGRYNEQF

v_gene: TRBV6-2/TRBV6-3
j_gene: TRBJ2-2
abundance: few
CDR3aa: ASSDAGTRAGELF

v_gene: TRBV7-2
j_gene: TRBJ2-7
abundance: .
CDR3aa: ASSGNTGSYEQY

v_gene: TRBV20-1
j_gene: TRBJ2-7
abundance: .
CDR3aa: SARDARRFSYEQY

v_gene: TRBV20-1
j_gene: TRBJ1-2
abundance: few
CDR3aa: SARDPRQTNYGYT

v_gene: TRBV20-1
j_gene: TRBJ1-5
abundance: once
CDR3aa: SARDGSSGQPQH

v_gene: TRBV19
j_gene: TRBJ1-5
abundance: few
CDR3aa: ASREQGAGNQPQH

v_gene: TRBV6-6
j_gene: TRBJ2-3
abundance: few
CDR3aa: ASSTRTGTGGEDTQY

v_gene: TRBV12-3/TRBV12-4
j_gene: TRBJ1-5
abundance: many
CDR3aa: ASSWSQSNQPQH

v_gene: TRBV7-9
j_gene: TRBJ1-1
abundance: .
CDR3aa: ASSSWGEGDTEAF

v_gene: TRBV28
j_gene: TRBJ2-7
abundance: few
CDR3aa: ASRGGLAYYEQY

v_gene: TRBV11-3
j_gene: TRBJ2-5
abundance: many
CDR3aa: ASSLGSQKETQY